Following are 27 T cell receptor beta chains from one sample sequenced in a study of human T cells and chemical hapten exposure listed by TCRdb under 2021. Reading the label with the study, this specimen's time point is: patch test 2, 6 weeks after DPC sensitization. The treatment or condition label here, explained by the study, means: therapeutic diphenylcyclopropenone sensitization with weekly scalp DPC. Libraries came from RACE. The run used a NextSeq 500. The public sequencing data were trimmed at Q25 with fastp and processed into clonotypes with MiXCR by TCRdb, which kept only in-frame beta chains. Rows are unified per CDR3 protein, each entry keeping the most common DNA and genes. Counted in this sample were nearly 55,000 distinct CDR3 sequences; less than 10% of them appeared once. Over 1.5% of the sample goes to the ten largest clones. Sequenced material: whole blood, taken in connection with sensitization to the hapten diphenylcyclopropenone (DPC). Receptors originate from a woman aged 50 to 65 with alopecia areata. Some clones in this sample may be carry-over from other donors' samples.

The chain links TRBV5-1 to TRBJ2-7; 7 bases align to TRBD1. CDR3 length: 14 amino acids. Germline CDR1 reads SGHRS; CDR2 reads YFSETQ. J gave up 6 bases and V 3 bases, and 9 bases lay outside the gene matches. CDR3 sequence reads: CASSSRDRSLEQYF. Here the CDR3 DNA reads TGCGCCAGCAGCTCCCGGGACAGAAGCCTCGAGCAGTACTTC.

This clonotype came up a few times. The V and J genes are TRBV6-2 or TRBV6-3 and TRBJ1-6; 8 positions agree with TRBD1. Germline CDR1 is MNHEY and CDR2 is SVGEGT. The CDR3 covers 16 residues. V shed 4 bases, J shed 8 bases, and the junction held 10 bases outside the gene matches. The chain's CDR3 is CASSWQETGVHSPLHF. Here the CDR3 DNA reads TGTGCCAGCAGTTGGCAGGAGACAGGGGTACATTCACCCCTCCACTTT.

The chain joins TRBV4-1 to TRBJ1-2; TRBD1 matches 8 bases. After removal of 3 bases from V and 4 bases from J, the junction contained 4 bases not matched to a gene. The CDR3 contains 14 residues. Germline V gene sequence: CDR1 MGHRA, CDR2 YSYEKL. CDR3 loop: CASSQGQASYGYTF. The CDR3, as DNA: TGCGCCAGCAGCCAGGGACAGGCATCCTATGGCTACACCTTC.

This clonotype was recorded a few times. The chain couples TRBV14 to TRBJ1-2; D gene uncertain. Germline CDR1 and CDR2: SGHDN and FVKESK. The CDR3 loop spans 12 amino acids. The V gene lost 1 base and the J gene lost 10 bases, with 10 bases spanning the gap. Written as DNA, the CDR3 is TGTGCCAGCAGCCAAGGCGCTGTGGTCTACACCTTC. It codes for CASSQGAVVYTF.

This clonotype was counted ten times or more. V and J are TRBV18 and TRBJ1-2, with D possibly being TRBD1 (5 bases). The CDR3 loop spans 15 amino acids. CDR1 and CDR2 from the germline V gene are KGHSH and LQKENI. V was clipped by 0 bases and J by 8 bases, with 16 bases between them. CDR3 sequence: CASSPPAGIDLGYTF. DNA of the CDR3: TGTGCCAGCTCACCACCGGCAGGGATAGATCTGGGCTACACCTTC.

This clonotype was detected many times. The genes are TRBV7-9 and TRBJ1-5; 10 bases align to TRBD1. The CDR3 loop spans 15 amino acids. Germline CDR1 reads SEHNR; CDR2 reads FQNEAQ (reference sequence). The V segment lost 5 bases and the J segment 4 bases; nucleotides outside the gene matches: 5. CDR3 sequence: CASSPTGQGNQPQHF. DNA of the CDR3: TGTGCCAGCAGCCCGACGGGACAGGGGAATCAGCCCCAGCATTTT.

V is TRBV11-2 and J is TRBJ2-7; 9 bases line up with TRBD1. CDR1 and CDR2 (germline): SGHAT, FQNNGV. Losses at the gene ends were 0 bases for V and 4 bases for J; bases not matched to a gene: 10. This CDR3 has 17 residues. CDR3 loop: CASSLEFRNRGQYEQYF. CDR3 DNA sequence: TGTGCCAGCAGCTTAGAGTTCCGGAACAGGGGGCAATACGAGCAGTACTTC.

This clonotype was counted many times. V is TRBV28 and J is TRBJ1-2; D possibly corresponds to TRBD1 (6 bases). This CDR3 contains 14 residues. The germline gives CDR1 MDHEN, CDR2 SYDVKM. V was pared by 6 bases and J by 7 bases, with 18 bases between. CDR3 sequence (DNA): TGTGCCAGCAGCCCCTACAGGGCGCGGTTTGGCTACACCTTC. It yields the protein CASSPYRARFGYTF.

This clonotype was counted ten times or more. This chain joins TRBV10-3 and TRBJ2-3; TRBD1 matches at 7 bases. V was clipped by 2 bases and J by 3 bases; unmatched bases: 2. Germline assignment: CDR1 ENHRY and CDR2 SYGVKD. The CDR3 loop spans 14 amino acids. CDR3 sequence reads: CAISEGRGTDTQYF. CDR3 nucleotides: TGTGCCATCAGTGAGGGCAGGGGGACAGATACGCAGTATTTT.

The chain links TRBV2 to TRBJ2-1; possible D gene TRBD1, 6 bases. CDR1 SNHLY and CDR2 FYNNEI come from the germline V gene. V gave up 1 base and J gave up 5 bases, with 9 bases separating them. CDR3 size: 14 residues. CDR3 sequence: CASSEEGVDNEQFF. The CDR3 bases are TGTGCCAGCAGTGAAGAGGGGGTCGACAATGAGCAGTTCTTC.

The CDR3 reads CASSPGQTFSYEQYF. The CDR3 coding sequence is TGCGCCAGCAGCCCCGGACAGACTTTCTCCTACGAGCAGTACTTC. The chain has TRBV5-1 and TRBJ2-7; perhaps TRBD1 as D (6 bases). The CDR3 extends over 15 amino acids. CDR1 and CDR2 from the germline V gene are SGHRS and YFSETQ. V was pared by 4 bases and J by 0 bases, with 14 bases between.

Only a few counts were recorded for this clonotype. The rearrangement joins TRBV11-2 to TRBJ2-2, with D unclear. V was clipped by 5 bases and J by 5 bases, with 9 bases between them. The CDR3 has 13 amino acids. Germline V CDR1 and CDR2: SGHAT, FQNNGV. The CDR3 sequence: CASSPQATGELFF. CDR3 nucleotide sequence: TGTGCCAGCAGCCCCCAGGCTACCGGGGAGCTGTTTTTT.

The chain carries TRBV7-2 and TRBJ1-4, with D possibly being TRBD1 (6 bases). Germline lookup yields CDR1 SGHTA and CDR2 FQGNSA. This CDR3 comprises 16 residues. Trimming removed 1 base from V and 8 bases from J, with 17 bases in between. CDR3 DNA sequence: TGTGCCAGCAGCTTAGGTTATCAGGGGCGCGGGGAAAAACTGTTTTTT. Its protein product is CASSLGYQGRGEKLFF. The full variable domain, in which reference TRBV7-2 and TRBJ1-4 provide the parts outside the CDR3, is GAGVSQSPSNKVTEKGKDVELRCDPISGHTALYWYRQSLGQGLEFLIYFQGNSAPDKSGLPSDRFSAERTGGSVSTLTIQRTQQEDSAVYLCASSLGYQGRGEKLFFGSGTQLSVL.

This clonotype was seen a few times. The chain links TRBV20-1 to TRBJ2-2; D could derive from TRBD1 or TRBD2 (5 bases each). The V gene lost 1 base and the J gene lost 2 bases, with 11 bases spanning the gap. The CDR3 spans 15 residues. Germline-derived CDR1 and CDR2 are DFQATT and SNEGSKA (reference sequence). The CDR3 here is CSARGRDQNTGELFF. The CDR3 DNA follows: TGCAGTGCTAGAGGCCGGGACCAAAACACCGGGGAGCTGTTTTTT.

This clonotype showed up many times. The chain couples TRBV7-9 to TRBJ1-1; no firm D call. Germline V gene lookup returns CDR1 SEHNR and CDR2 FQNEAQ (reference sequence). V lost 10 bases to trimming and J lost 0 bases, with 15 bases between them. The CDR3 covers 14 residues. The CDR3 DNA sequence: TGTGCCACCCACAAGTTTAGCGTGAACACTGAAGCTTTCTTT. This encodes CATHKFSVNTEAFF.

J is TRBJ2-7 and V is TRBV12-3 or TRBV12-4; 10 bases align to TRBD2. J was trimmed by 1 base and V by 6 bases; bases with no gene match: 3. The CDR3 loop spans 14 amino acids. For the CDR3, the DNA is TGTGCCAGCAGCTGGACTAGCGGATCCTACGAGCAGTACTTC. Encoded protein: CASSWTSGSYEQYF.

On this clonotype: The junction departs from the called germline gene at one end, perhaps through a read error. The chain links TRBV7-7 to TRBJ2-7; maybe TRBD1 (5 bases). The germline V gene encodes CDR1 SSHAT and CDR2 FNYEAQ (reference sequence). This CDR3 contains 13 residues. The CDR3 sequence is CASSYQRGNEQYF. CDR3 coding DNA: TGTGCTAGCAGCTACCAAAGGGGAAACGAGCAGTACTTC. The variable domain in full, with the rest retrieved from reference TRBV7-7 and TRBJ2-7, is GAGVSQSPRYKVTKRGQDVTLRCDPISSHATLYWYQQALGQGPEFLTYFNYEAQPDKSGLPSDRFSAERPEGSISTLTIQRTEQRDSAMYRCASSYQRGNEQYFGPGTRLTVT.

This clonotype was seen at least ten times. CDR3 bases: TGTGCCAGCAGCGTAGGCACTAGCGGGGGGCCAGGCGCAGATACGCAGTATTTT. This gives the protein CASSVGTSGGPGADTQYF. The V gene is TRBV9, the J gene TRBJ2-3, with 12 nucleotides matching TRBD2. Germline loops: CDR1 SGDLS, CDR2 YYNGEE. The V gene end was trimmed by 0 bases and the J gene end by 4 bases; junction bases not matched to a gene: 9. The CDR3 length is 18 residues.

V gene TRBV14 combines with J gene TRBJ2-7; D possibly uses TRBD1 or TRBD2 (5 bases each). The CDR3 is made up of 14 amino acids. Trimming pared 4 bases from V and 5 bases from J, leaving 15 bases between. The germline CDR1 and CDR2 sequences are SGHDN and FVKESK. The DNA of the CDR3 is TGTGCCAGCAGCCCCAAACGGGGCAGGAACGAGCAGTACTTC. Protein product: CASSPKRGRNEQYF.

The V gene is TRBV12-3 or TRBV12-4, the J gene TRBJ2-5; TRBD2 matches at 13 bases. J lost 0 bases, V lost 5 bases, and 9 bases had no gene match. The CDR3 has 18 amino acids. The CDR3 protein is CASSREGLAGLYQETQYF. DNA for the CDR3: TGTGCCAGCAGTCGAGAGGGACTAGCGGGGTTGTACCAAGAGACCCAGTACTTC.

The chain recombines TRBV2 with TRBJ1-1; D is unclear. The CDR3 has 13 amino acids. Deletions cut 6 bases from V and 1 base from J, with 9 bases between. Germline V gives CDR1 SNHLY, CDR2 FYNNEI. The CDR3 here is CASRFNGNTEAFF. DNA for the CDR3: TGTGCCAGCAGGTTTAACGGGAACACTGAAGCTTTCTTT.

This clonotype was observed a few times. The chain is built from TRBV28 and TRBJ1-4; D ambiguous. The CDR3 runs 12 residues. The germline gives CDR1 MDHEN, CDR2 SYDVKM. V shed 6 bases and J shed 7 bases, with 9 bases lying between them. The CDR3 sequence: CASSRGSEKLFF. DNA for the CDR3: TGTGCCAGCAGCCGAGGTTCTGAAAAACTGTTTTTT. The full variable domain, completed using reference TRBV28 and TRBJ1-4, is DVKVTQSSRYLVKRTGEKVFLECVQDMDHENMFWYRQDPGLGLRLIYFSYDVKMKEKGDIPEGYSVSREKKERFSLILESASTNQTSMYLCASSRGSEKLFFGSGTQLSVL.

This clonotype has more than one count but fewer than ten. V is TRBV10-2 and J is TRBJ1-1, with TRBD1 matching over 9 bases. V gave up 4 bases and J gave up 1 base; unmatched junction bases: 16. Germline CDR1 WSHSY, CDR2 SAAADI. The CDR3 length is 19 residues. In DNA, the CDR3 is TGCGCCAGCAGTGCAGACCGTCCGGGACAGGGAACGGAGAACACTGAAGCTTTCTTT. Residues: CASSADRPGQGTENTEAFF.

This clonotype has a handful of counts. The V and J genes are TRBV20-1 and TRBJ1-2, with a weak D call TRBD1 (6 bases). The CDR3 is 13 amino acids. Germline CDR1 reads DFQATT; CDR2 reads SNEGSKA (reference sequence). CDR3 sequence: CRPTAGTWYGYTF. CDR3 sequence (DNA): TGCAGGCCCACGGCGGGGACATGGTATGGCTACACCTTC.

This clonotype was seen ten or more times. The chain joins TRBV20-1 to TRBJ1-1; 8 bases agree with TRBD1. CDR3 length: 14 amino acids. V lost 2 bases, J lost 3 bases, and 5 bases stayed unmatched. CDR1 and CDR2 from the germline V gene are DFQATT and SNEGSKA (reference sequence). The CDR3 DNA follows: TGCAGTGCTAGACAGGGGGCGATGGACACTGAAGCTTTCTTT. The encoded protein is CSARQGAMDTEAFF.

This clonotype has only a few counts. The chain joins TRBV18 to TRBJ2-2, with 8 bases lining up with TRBD1. This CDR3 is built from 15 residues. The germline gives CDR1 KGHSH, CDR2 LQKENI. V gave up 5 bases and J gave up 1 base; unmatched junction bases: 3. CDR3 DNA: TGTGCCAGCTCAGCCGGGACAGGGAACACCGGGGAGCTGTTTTTT. Its protein product is CASSAGTGNTGELFF.

This clonotype was observed a handful of times. V and J are TRBV11-2 and TRBJ2-3; 7 bases line up with TRBD2. This CDR3 is 16 amino acids long. V lost 1 base to trimming and J lost 2 bases; unmatched junction nucleotides: 6. Germline CDR1 and CDR2: SGHAT and FQNNGV. The CDR3 here is CASSLVTGGPTDTQYF. CDR3 bases: TGTGCCAGCAGCTTAGTGACGGGAGGACCCACAGATACGCAGTATTTT.